This T cell receptor beta chain was sequenced in a study of blood T cell repertoires in COVID-19. Study-level information: Samples of COVID-19 (acute and convalescent) were obtained from the United States, Italy and Spain. PBMCs, B-cell-depleted T cells, or T cells provided the cDNA or gDNA that made up the material.

The CDR3 has 12 amino acids. CDR1 and CDR2 (germline): DFQATT, SNEGSKA (reference sequence). Trimming took 3 bases from V and 4 from J, leaving 9 bases between them. In the source study's methods: Amplification from reference gene primers served as the basis for estimated nucleated cell counts. The repertoire was sequenced with immunoSEQ multiplex PCR; TCRdb's copy has only in-frame clones and lacks some. V and J calls and clone size are given by that table; D and trimming were obtained from the DNA. The sample holds roughly 290,000 clones, 85% seen once. Sequences were obtained from peripheral blood. The receptor's source is a woman aged 50 to 60 with active or convalescent COVID-19. J is TRBJ1-2 and V is TRBV20-1; the D gene is possibly TRBD1 (6 bases). CDR3 coding DNA: TGCAGTGCTAGTTCAGGGGCCTATGGCTACACCTTC. Protein sequence: CSASSGAYGYTF.